The sequence of this T cell receptor beta chain was determined in a study of untreated major depressive disorder (dated 2018 in TCRdb). Looking at the study overall: In this cross-sectional case-control comparison, antidepressant-free major depressive disorder patients and individually matched non-depressed controls were compared on T cell phenotype and TCR repertoire. Sequencing followed up flow-cytometry Vbeta 5.1, Vbeta 11 and Vbeta 22 usage differences observed in the whole cohort.

Each depressed patient was pairwise matched to a non-depressed control for sex, age, current smoking status and body mass index. Every participant was of European descent. Controls had no current or lifetime mood disorder and scored 5 or less on the Quick Inventory of Depressive Symptoms-Self Report. Major medical conditions, Axis I/II comorbidities, regular medication or illicit drug use, and drinking over 100 g alcohol a week were all grounds for excluding any participant. Approximately 30 ml of peripheral blood was drawn into EDTA tubes from each participant. Using the BD IMag Human CD4 T Lymphocyte Enrichment Set, CD4+ T cells were purified from thawed PBMCs via magnetic negative selection. A purity of about 95% was typically achieved with the CD4+ enrichment method, as confirmed by flow cytometry. TCRbeta sequencing was performed on a subgroup of five or six case-control pairs selected blind to chemokine receptor expression and flow-cytometric repertoire skewing results. All blood samples were collected in the morning at 8:00 a.m., and PBMCs were isolated by Ficoll-Hypaque gradient centrifugation. PBMCs were cryopreserved by gradual cooling to -80 degrees C and were kept in liquid nitrogen until assay.

Concerning this clone itself: Its antigen specificity is not known. Per-base qualities were not stored, and no clone one base away is much larger.

Paper-wide results and their limitations: For the sequencing comparisons, planned one-tailed tests were run on just three Vbeta families that had been chosen in advance. Because of the strict matching and exclusion criteria, the study sample was comparatively small, which limits how generalizable the findings are. Sequencing confirmed higher TRBV05-01 (Vbeta 5.1) usage among CD4+ T cells of depressed patients than controls, with p = 0.040 in a one-tailed test. TRBV25-01 and TRBV02-01 usage followed the flow-cytometry pattern but did not reach statistical significance in the sequencing data. In every sequenced subject, all of the top five TRBV05-01 clones were private clones.

The germline V end is reduced by 5 bases and the J end by 2 bases; junction bases left unmatched: 6. Including the terminal cysteine and phenylalanine, the CDR3 comprises 15 residues. The CDR3 DNA has 45 bases and is translated from base 1. The germline V gene encodes CDR1 ENHRY and CDR2 SYGVKD. The Qiagen DNeasy Blood and Tissue Kit was used to extract total genomic DNA from purified CD4+ T cells. The TCRbeta CDR3 region, defined according to IMGT, was amplified and sequenced using immunoSEQ immunosequencing protocols. The authors processed their data as follows. Raw sequence data were preprocessed by the immunoSEQ service for PCR and sequencing error correction. The sequence data were imported into the immunoSEQ Analyzer and were further analyzed using VDJtools v1.0.7. The paired Wilcoxon signed-rank test was used to test differences between patients and controls. In its TCRdb copy, this immuneACCESS table keeps in-frame sequences only and misses some clones. Where compared with another copy, unresolved V genes explain less than half of these, and the others have no known cause. That table is the source of V, J and clone size, and D and trimming were worked out from the DNA. Recorded for this sample are 15,000 to 20,000 clones; more than 75% of them occurred a single time. Together, the top ten hold approximately 0.86% of the sample.

The TCR comes from a woman in her 30s in good health. Sequencing used CD4+ T cells from PBMCs. The sequence is built from TRBV10-3 and TRBJ1-5; 7 middle bases align to TRBD1. The CDR3 is CAISSTGKGNQPQHF. The DNA is TGTGCCATCAGTTCGACAGGGAAGGGCAATCAGCCCCAGCATTTT.